The 18 T cell receptor beta chains reported below all come from one sample, sequenced in a study of blood T cell repertoires in COVID-19 (dated by TCRdb to about 2020). Library preparation was by the immunoSEQ multiplex PCR assay. The source is immuneACCESS, and TCRdb retained only in-frame sequences with V and J called. Part of the clones is not carried over; for the studies checked, unresolved V genes explain less than half of this, and the remainder is unexplained. The sample table holds about 160,000 clones, of which more than 75% were seen once. The ten largest clones represent under 0.7% of the sample. The sample was peripheral blood. Receptor source: a man in his sixties with COVID-19, enrolled during active disease.

This clone turned up a few times. V is TRBV20-1 and J is TRBJ1-2; no clear D gene. The ends were cut back, 0 bases at V and 8 bases at J, with 7 bases in the middle. The CDR3 sequence is 11 residues long. CDR1 is DFQATT, CDR2 SNEGSKA, per germline (reference sequence). The CDR3 nucleotides are TGCAGTGCTAGAGATGCGAACGGCTACACCTTC. Encoded protein: CSARDANGYTF.

V and J are TRBV19 and TRBJ2-4, with 7 bases that match TRBD1. CDR3 length: 14 amino acids. Germline CDR1 is LNHDA and CDR2 is SQIVND (reference sequence). After removal of 4 bases from V and 7 bases from J, the junction contained 7 bases not matched to a gene. The CDR3 is CASSRTGRGNIQYF. In nucleotides, the CDR3 is TGTGCCAGTAGTAGGACAGGTCGAGGGAACATTCAGTACTTC.

V is TRBV28 and J is TRBJ2-1, with D perhaps TRBD2 (6 bases). Trimming shortened V by 4 bases and J by 3 bases, and 13 bases separated the two germline ends. CDR3 length equals 15 residues. Germline V CDR1 and CDR2: MDHEN, SYDVKM. In DNA form, the CDR3 reads TGTGCCAGCAGTTACCCGGGACTCCTCTACAATGAGCAGTTCTTC. Amino acid sequence: CASSYPGLLYNEQFF. Together with reference TRBV28 and TRBJ2-1, the CDR3 gives the full variable domain: DVKVTQSSRYLVKRTGEKVFLECVQDMDHENMFWYRQDPGLGLRLIYFSYDVKMKEKGDIPEGYSVSREKKERFSLILESASTNQTSMYLCASSYPGLLYNEQFFGPGTRLTVL.

The J gene is TRBJ1-4, the V gene TRBV19, with 8 bases lining up with TRBD1. The CDR3 covers 16 residues. V dropped 9 bases and J dropped 6; count of bases not matched to a gene: 15. Germline lookup yields CDR1 LNHDA and CDR2 SQIVND (reference sequence). The CDR3 DNA sequence: TGTGCCAGCACCCGTCCCGGACAGGGAGGCGATGAAAAACTGTTTTTT. It specifies CASTRPGQGGDEKLFF.

The rearrangement joins TRBV10-1 to TRBJ2-7; 10 nucleotides line up with TRBD1. V dropped 8 bases and J dropped 3; count of bases not matched to a gene: 7. This CDR3 comprises 14 residues. The germline CDR1 and CDR2 sequences are WNHNN and SYGVQD (reference sequence). CDR3 in amino acids: CASSGTGEVYEQYF. The CDR3 DNA sequence: TGCGCCAGCTCCGGGACAGGGGAAGTCTACGAGCAGTACTTC.

With respect to this clone: Additional DNA sequences in this sample encode the identical CDR3. The chain carries TRBV6-5 and TRBJ1-4; D might be TRBD1 (5 bases). The CDR3 length is 13 residues. Trimming shortened V by 2 bases and J by 8 bases, and 9 bases separated the two germline ends. Germline-derived CDR1 and CDR2 are MNHEY and SVGAGI. The CDR3 DNA reads as TGTGCCAGCAGTTACGACAGCGGGGAAAAACTGTTTTTT. As protein: CASSYDSGEKLFF.

This clone was counted a single time. This chain's CDR3 is CASSARLLAEAFF. The DNA of the CDR3 is TGTGCCAGCAGCGCCCGGTTGTTGGCTGAAGCTTTCTTT. This sequence joins TRBV7-2 and TRBJ1-1; no definite D call. The V gene's germline CDR1 is SGHTA and CDR2 FQGNSA. The CDR3 runs to 13 residues. V gave up 5 bases and J gave up 6 bases, with 13 bases separating them.

This chain connects TRBV2 to TRBJ2-7; 8 bases fit TRBD2. This CDR3 is built from 14 residues. Trimming cost V 4 bases and J 7 bases; bases outside gene matches: 9. Germline V gene lookup returns CDR1 SNHLY and CDR2 FYNNEI. In DNA, the CDR3 is TGTGCCAGCAGTGTAGGCCAGGGACTAGGGGAGCAGTACTTC. It encodes CASSVGQGLGEQYF.

The J gene is TRBJ1-3, the V gene TRBV10-2; 8 bases line up with TRBD1. This CDR3 is built from 15 residues. Germline trimming cut 6 bases from V and 2 bases from J; bases unmatched to any gene: 6. Per germline, CDR1 WSHSY and CDR2 SAAADI. CDR3 residues: CASSQTGEAGNTIYF. CDR3 nucleotide sequence: TGCGCCAGCAGCCAGACAGGGGAAGCTGGAAACACCATATATTTT.

This clone was counted a single time. The chain uses TRBV3-1 (or the pseudogene TRBV3-2) and TRBJ2-1, with 7 bases lining up with TRBD2. With V trimmed by 3 bases and J by 7 bases, 12 bases remained unmatched. The CDR3 extends over 16 amino acids. Germline CDR1 LGHDT, CDR2 YNNKEL (reference sequence). The DNA for the CDR3 is TGTGCCAGCAGCCAGGGGGGGGTCAGTCTTCGGAATGAGCAGTTCTTC. Amino acid sequence: CASSQGGVSLRNEQFF.

This clone was counted a few times. This sequence joins TRBV5-4 and TRBJ1-6, with 9 bases identical to TRBD1. The trim removed 1 base at V and 7 bases at J, leaving 6 bases unmatched. The CDR3 runs to 16 residues. Germline V gives CDR1 SGHNT, CDR2 YYREEE (reference sequence). CDR3 protein: CASSLSTGQGNSPLHF. In DNA, the CDR3 is TGTGCCAGCAGCTTGTCGACGGGACAGGGCAATTCACCCCTCCACTTT.

The chain joins TRBV14 to TRBJ2-3, with 14 nucleotides matching TRBD2. The CDR3 runs to 15 residues. Per germline, CDR1 SGHDN and CDR2 FVKESK. The V and J ends lost 4 bases and 6 bases, in that order; junction bases with no gene match: 3. The CDR3 DNA follows: TGTGCCAGCAGCCGACTAGCGGGAGGGGCGGATACGCAGTATTTT. Its protein is CASSRLAGGADTQYF.

V is TRBV4-3 and J is TRBJ1-2, with 8 bases that match TRBD1. This CDR3 comprises 18 residues. Trimming at V came to 1 base and at J to 8 bases, leaving 18 bases not matched to a gene. CDR1 and CDR2 from the germline V gene are LGHNA and YSLEER. In nucleotides, the CDR3 is TGCGCCAGCAGCCAAGGTATGTTCGGGGAAGACAGGGGCGGCGGCTACACCTTC. Translated: CASSQGMFGEDRGGGYTF.

The chain combines TRBV2 with TRBJ1-1; tentatively, D is TRBD1 (5 bases). The V gene's germline CDR1 is SNHLY and CDR2 FYNNEI. The CDR3 loop spans 13 amino acids. V dropped 6 bases and J dropped 1 base, with 9 bases sitting between them. For the CDR3, the DNA is TGTGCCAGCAGCTCCGACAGGAACACTGAAGCTTTCTTT. Its translation: CASSSDRNTEAFF.

The gene calls are TRBV7-2 and TRBJ1-1; no definite D call. The CDR3 totals 13 residues. V lost 6 bases and J lost 0, with 8 bases in between. CDR1 SGHTA and CDR2 FQGNSA come from the germline V gene. The CDR3 is CASSLQLNTEAFF. CDR3 nucleotide sequence: TGTGCCAGCAGTTTACAGTTGAACACTGAAGCTTTCTTT.

V gene TRBV19 combines with J gene TRBJ2-5; D might be TRBD1 (6 bases). The germline V gene encodes CDR1 LNHDA and CDR2 SQIVND (reference sequence). The CDR3 spans 13 residues. Trimming shortened V by 7 bases and J by 5 bases, and 14 bases separated the two germline ends. CDR3 amino acids: CASKTGKGETQYF. The CDR3 region has the DNA TGTGCCAGTAAAACAGGGAAGGGGGAGACCCAGTACTTC.

This chain links TRBV9 with TRBJ2-1; 12 bases line up with TRBD2. The germline CDR1 and CDR2 sequences are SGDLS and YYNGEE. The CDR3 spans 17 residues. With V trimmed by 4 bases and J by 2 bases, 7 bases remained unmatched. CDR3 loop: CASSKTSGRFTYNEQFF. The DNA of the CDR3 is TGTGCCAGCAGCAAAACTAGCGGGAGGTTCACCTACAATGAGCAGTTCTTC.

The chain recombines TRBV9 with TRBJ1-2; tentatively, D is TRBD1 (6 bases). The CDR3 runs 12 residues. Germline assignment: CDR1 SGDLS and CDR2 YYNGEE. V was trimmed by 3 bases and J by 6 bases, leaving 9 bases between them. The CDR3 coding sequence is TGTGCCAGCAGCGAACAGGGAGATGGCTACACCTTC. Its translation: CASSEQGDGYTF.